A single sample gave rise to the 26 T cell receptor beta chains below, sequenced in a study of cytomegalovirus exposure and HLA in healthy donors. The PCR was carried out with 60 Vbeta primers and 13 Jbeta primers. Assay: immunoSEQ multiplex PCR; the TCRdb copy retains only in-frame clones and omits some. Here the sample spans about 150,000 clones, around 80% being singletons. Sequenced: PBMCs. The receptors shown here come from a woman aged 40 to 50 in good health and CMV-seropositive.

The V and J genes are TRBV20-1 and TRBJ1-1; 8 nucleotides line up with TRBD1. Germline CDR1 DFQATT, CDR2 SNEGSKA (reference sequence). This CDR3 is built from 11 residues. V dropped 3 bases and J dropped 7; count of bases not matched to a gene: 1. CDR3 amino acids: CSARGTGEAFF. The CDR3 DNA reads TGCAGTGCTAGGGGGACAGGTGAAGCTTTCTTT.

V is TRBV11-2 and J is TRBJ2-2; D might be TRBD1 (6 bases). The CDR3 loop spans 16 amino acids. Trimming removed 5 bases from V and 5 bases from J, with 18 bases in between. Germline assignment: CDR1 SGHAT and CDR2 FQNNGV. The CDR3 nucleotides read TGTGCCAGCAGCCAAACACTTCTAACAGGGACCGGGGAGCTGTTTTTT. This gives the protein CASSQTLLTGTGELFF.

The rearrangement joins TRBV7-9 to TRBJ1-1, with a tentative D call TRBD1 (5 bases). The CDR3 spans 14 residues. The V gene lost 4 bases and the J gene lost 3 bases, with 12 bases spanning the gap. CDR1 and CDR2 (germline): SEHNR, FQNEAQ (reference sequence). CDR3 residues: CASSSDNRYTEAFF. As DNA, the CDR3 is TGTGCCAGCAGCTCAGATAACAGGTACACTGAAGCTTTCTTT. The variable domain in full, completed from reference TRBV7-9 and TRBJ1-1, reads DTGVSQNPRHKITKRGQNVTFRCDPISEHNRLYWYRQTLGQGPEFLTYFQNEAQLEKSRLLSDRFSAERPKGSFSTLEIQRTEQGDSAMYLCASSSDNRYTEAFFGQGTRLTVV.

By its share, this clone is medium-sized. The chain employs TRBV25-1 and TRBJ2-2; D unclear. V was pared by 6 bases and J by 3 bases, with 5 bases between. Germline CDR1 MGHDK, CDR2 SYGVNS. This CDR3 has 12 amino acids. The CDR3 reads CASREYTGELFF. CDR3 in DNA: TGTGCCAGCAGAGAGTACACCGGGGAGCTGTTTTTT.

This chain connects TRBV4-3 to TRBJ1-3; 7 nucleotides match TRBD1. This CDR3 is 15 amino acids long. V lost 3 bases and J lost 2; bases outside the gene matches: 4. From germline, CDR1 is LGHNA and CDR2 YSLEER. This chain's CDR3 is CASSQGDSPGNTIYF. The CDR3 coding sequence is TGCGCCAGCAGCCAGGGGGACAGTCCTGGAAACACCATATATTTT.

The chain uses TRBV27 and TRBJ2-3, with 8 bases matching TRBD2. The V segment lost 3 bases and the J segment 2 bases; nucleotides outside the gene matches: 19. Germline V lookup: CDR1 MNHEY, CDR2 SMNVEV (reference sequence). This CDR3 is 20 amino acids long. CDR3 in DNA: TGTGCCAGCAGTTTCAACCCGCAGCGGGGGCGCGGTAAATACACAGATACGCAGTATTTT. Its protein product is CASSFNPQRGRGKYTDTQYF.

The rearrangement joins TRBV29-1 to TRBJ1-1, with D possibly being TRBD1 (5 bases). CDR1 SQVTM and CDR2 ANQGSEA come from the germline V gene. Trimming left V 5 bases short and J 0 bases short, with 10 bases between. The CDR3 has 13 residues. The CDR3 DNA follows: TGCAGCGTTAAGGGGAGGATGAACACTGAAGCTTTCTTT. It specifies CSVKGRMNTEAFF.

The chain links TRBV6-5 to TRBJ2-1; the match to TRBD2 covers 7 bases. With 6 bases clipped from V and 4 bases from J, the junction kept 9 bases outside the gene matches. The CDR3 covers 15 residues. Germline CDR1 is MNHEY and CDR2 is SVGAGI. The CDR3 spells CASRGELATYNEQFF. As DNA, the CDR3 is TGTGCCAGCAGAGGGGAACTAGCGACTTACAATGAGCAGTTCTTC.

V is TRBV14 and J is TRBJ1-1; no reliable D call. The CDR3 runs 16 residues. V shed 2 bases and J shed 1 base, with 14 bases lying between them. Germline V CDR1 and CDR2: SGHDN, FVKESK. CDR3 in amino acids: CASSQLFGRQNTEAFF. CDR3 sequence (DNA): TGTGCCAGCAGCCAACTTTTTGGCAGACAGAACACTGAAGCTTTCTTT.

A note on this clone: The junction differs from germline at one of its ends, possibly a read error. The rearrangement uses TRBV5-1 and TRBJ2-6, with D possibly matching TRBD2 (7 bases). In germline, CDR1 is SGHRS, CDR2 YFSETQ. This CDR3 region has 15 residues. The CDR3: CASSLGGAGANGLTF. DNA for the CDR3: TGCGCCAGCAGCCTAGGGGGGGCTGGGGCCAACGGCCTGACTTTC.

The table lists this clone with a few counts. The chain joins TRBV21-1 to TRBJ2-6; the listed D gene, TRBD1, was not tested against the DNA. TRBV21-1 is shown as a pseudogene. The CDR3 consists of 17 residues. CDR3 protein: CASSKVDSPSGANVLTF. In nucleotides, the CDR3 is TGTGCCAGCAGCAAAGTTGACAGCCCTTCTGGGGCCAACGTCCTGACTTTC.

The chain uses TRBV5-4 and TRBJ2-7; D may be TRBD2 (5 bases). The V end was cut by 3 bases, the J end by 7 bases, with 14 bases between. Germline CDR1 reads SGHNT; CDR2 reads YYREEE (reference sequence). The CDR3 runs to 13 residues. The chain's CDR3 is CASSSRPSGEQYF. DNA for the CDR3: TGTGCCAGCAGCTCCCGACCGTCGGGGGAGCAGTACTTC.

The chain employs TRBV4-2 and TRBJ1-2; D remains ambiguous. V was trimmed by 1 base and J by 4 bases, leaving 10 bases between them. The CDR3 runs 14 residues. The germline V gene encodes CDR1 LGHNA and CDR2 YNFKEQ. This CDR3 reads CASSQGPGPYGYTF. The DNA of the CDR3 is TGTGCCAGCAGCCAAGGACCGGGTCCCTATGGCTACACCTTC.

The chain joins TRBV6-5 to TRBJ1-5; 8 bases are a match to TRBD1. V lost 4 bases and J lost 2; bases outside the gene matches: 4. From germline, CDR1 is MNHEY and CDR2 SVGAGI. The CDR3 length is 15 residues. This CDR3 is CASSSRGQGNQPQHF. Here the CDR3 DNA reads TGTGCCAGCAGTTCCAGGGGGCAAGGCAATCAGCCCCAGCATTTT.

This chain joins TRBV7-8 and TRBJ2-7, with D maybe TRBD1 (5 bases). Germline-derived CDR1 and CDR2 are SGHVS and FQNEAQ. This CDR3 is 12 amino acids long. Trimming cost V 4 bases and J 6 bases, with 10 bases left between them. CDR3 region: CASSYQGREQYF. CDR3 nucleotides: TGTGCCAGCAGCTATCAGGGTCGCGAGCAGTACTTC.

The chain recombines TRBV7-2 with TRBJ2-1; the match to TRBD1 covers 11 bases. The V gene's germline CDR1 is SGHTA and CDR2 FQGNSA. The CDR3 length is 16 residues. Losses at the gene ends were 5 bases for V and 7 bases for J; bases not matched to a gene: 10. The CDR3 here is CASSQRTGGAMNEQFF. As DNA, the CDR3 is TGTGCCAGCAGCCAACGGACAGGGGGCGCGATGAATGAGCAGTTCTTC.

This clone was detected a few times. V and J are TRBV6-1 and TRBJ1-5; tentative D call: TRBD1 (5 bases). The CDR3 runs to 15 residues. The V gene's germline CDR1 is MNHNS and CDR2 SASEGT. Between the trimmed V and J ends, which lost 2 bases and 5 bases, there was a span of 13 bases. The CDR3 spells CASSELAGSHQPQHF. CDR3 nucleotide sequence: TGTGCCAGCAGTGAACTGGCAGGGTCCCATCAGCCCCAGCATTTT.

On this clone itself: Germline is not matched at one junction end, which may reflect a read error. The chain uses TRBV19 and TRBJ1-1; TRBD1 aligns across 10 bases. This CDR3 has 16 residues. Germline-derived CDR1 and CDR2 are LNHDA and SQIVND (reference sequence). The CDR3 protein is CAGSIGTGVGNTEAFF. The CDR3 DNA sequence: TGTGCCGGTAGTATCGGGACAGGGGTGGGGAACACTGAAGCTTTCTTT.

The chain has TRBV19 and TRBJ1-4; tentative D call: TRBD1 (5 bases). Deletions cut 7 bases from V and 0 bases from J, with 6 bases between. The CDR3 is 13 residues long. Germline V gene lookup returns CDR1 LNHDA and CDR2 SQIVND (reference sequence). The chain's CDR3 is CASKQATNEKLFF. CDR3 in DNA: TGTGCCAGTAAACAGGCAACTAATGAAAAACTGTTTTTT.

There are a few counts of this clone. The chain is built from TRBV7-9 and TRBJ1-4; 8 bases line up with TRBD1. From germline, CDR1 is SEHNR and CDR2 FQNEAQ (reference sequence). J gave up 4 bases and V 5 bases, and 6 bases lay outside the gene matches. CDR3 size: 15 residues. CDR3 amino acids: CASSTPGQGNEKLFF. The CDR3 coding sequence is TGTGCCAGCAGCACCCCCGGACAGGGTAATGAAAAACTGTTTTTT.

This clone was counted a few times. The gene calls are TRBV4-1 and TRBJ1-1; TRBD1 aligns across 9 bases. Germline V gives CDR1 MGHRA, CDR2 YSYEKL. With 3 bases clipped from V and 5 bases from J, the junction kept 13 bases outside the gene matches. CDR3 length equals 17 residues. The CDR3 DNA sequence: TGCGCCAGCAGCCAGCTGCTAGCCGGGACAGGGAGAACTGAAGCTTTCTTT. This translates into CASSQLLAGTGRTEAFF.

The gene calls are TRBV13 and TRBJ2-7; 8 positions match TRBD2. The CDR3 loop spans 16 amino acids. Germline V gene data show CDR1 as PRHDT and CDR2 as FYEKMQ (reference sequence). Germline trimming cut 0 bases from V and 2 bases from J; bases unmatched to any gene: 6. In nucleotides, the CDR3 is TGTGCCAGCAGCTTAGGCCGGGGGGGAACTGCCTACGAGCAGTACTTC. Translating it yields CASSLGRGGTAYEQYF.

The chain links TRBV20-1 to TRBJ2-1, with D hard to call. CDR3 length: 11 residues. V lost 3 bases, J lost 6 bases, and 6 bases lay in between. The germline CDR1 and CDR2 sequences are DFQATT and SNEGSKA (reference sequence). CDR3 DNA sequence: TGCAGTGCTAGTCCCCTCAATGAGCAGTTCTTC. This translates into CSASPLNEQFF.

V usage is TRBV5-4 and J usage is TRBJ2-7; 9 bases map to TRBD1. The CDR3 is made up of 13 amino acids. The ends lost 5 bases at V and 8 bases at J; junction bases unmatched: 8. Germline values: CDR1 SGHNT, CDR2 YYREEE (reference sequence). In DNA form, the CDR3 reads TGTGCCAGCAGTCCGGGACAGGGTTTGCAGCAGTACTTC. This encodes CASSPGQGLQQYF.

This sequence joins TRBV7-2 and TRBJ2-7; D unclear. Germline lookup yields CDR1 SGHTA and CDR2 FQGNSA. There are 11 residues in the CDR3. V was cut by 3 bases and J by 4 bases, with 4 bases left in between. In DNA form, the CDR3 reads TGTGCCAGCAGCTTCGTTTACGAGCAGTACTTC. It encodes CASSFVYEQYF.

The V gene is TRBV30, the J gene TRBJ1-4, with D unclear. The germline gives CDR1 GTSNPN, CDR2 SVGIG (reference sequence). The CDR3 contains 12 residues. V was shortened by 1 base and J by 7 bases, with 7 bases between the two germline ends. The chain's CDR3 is CAWSGLSEKLFF. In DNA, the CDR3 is TGTGCCTGGAGTGGTCTGAGTGAAAAACTGTTTTTT.